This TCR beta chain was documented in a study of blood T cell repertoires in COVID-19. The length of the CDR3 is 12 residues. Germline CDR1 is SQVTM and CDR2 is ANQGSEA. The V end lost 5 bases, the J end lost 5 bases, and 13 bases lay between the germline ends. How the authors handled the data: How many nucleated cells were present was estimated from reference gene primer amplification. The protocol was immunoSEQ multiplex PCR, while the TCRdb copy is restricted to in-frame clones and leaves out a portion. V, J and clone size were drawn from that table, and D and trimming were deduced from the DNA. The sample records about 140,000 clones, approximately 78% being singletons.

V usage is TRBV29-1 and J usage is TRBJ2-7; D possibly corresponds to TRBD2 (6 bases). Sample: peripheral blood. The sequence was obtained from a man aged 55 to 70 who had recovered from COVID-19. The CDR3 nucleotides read TGCAGCGTTTCGGAGGGTGGCAACGAGCAGTACTTC. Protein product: CSVSEGGNEQYF.